Below, 24 T cell receptor beta chains from the same sample are listed, as sequenced in a study of long-term antiretroviral therapy in people with HIV. Researchers ran immunoSEQ v3.0 at survey level. The method was immunoSEQ multiplex PCR; TCRdb's version includes in-frame clones alone and lacks a portion of them. The table shows about 14,000 clones, with over 65% occurring only once. Source: unsorted PBMCs, taken 1.3 years before starting antiretroviral therapy. All receptors come from a man between 35 and 55 years old with HIV.

This clone has only one observation. The chain joins TRBV2 to TRBJ2-2; tentatively, D is TRBD1 (5 bases). Germline V CDR1 and CDR2: SNHLY, FYNNEI. The CDR3 covers 14 residues. V was shortened by 8 bases and J by 4 bases, with 14 bases between the two germline ends. CDR3 protein: CASRTIEFTGELFF. CDR3 sequence (DNA): TGTGCCAGCCGGACAATCGAATTCACCGGGGAGCTGTTTTTT.

The V and J genes are TRBV2 and TRBJ1-2; maybe TRBD1 (6 bases). From germline, CDR1 is SNHLY and CDR2 FYNNEI. The CDR3 consists of 13 residues. The V end lost 8 bases, the J end lost 1 base, and 11 bases lay between the germline ends. As DNA, the CDR3 is TGTGCCAGCTTTAGGACAGTTAACTATGGCTACACCTTC. This encodes CASFRTVNYGYTF.

The V and J genes are TRBV30 and TRBJ1-1; D is ambiguous. Trimming removed 0 bases at V and 2 bases at J, with 16 bases between. The CDR3 is 16 amino acids. CDR1 and CDR2 from the germline V gene are GTSNPN and SVGIG (reference sequence). DNA of the CDR3: TGTGCCTGGAGTGTACGGTACCGCCAGACTAACACTGAAGCTTTCTTT. Protein sequence: CAWSVRYRQTNTEAFF.

The chain uses TRBV7-2 and TRBJ2-2, with 13 bases fitting TRBD2. The V and J ends lost 2 bases and 0 bases, in that order; junction bases with no gene match: 3. In germline, CDR1 is SGHTA, CDR2 FQGNSA. The CDR3 extends over 18 amino acids. As DNA, the CDR3 is TGTGCCAGCAGCTTAAGACTAGCGGGGGGCTCGAACACCGGGGAGCTGTTTTTT. Its protein product is CASSLRLAGGSNTGELFF.

This rearrangement joins TRBV7-2 to TRBJ2-7; 8 positions agree with TRBD1. V shed 1 base, J shed 7 bases, and the junction held 9 bases outside the gene matches. CDR3 length: 15 amino acids. Germline V gives CDR1 SGHTA, CDR2 FQGNSA. In nucleotides, the CDR3 is TGTGCCAGCAGCTTAGTCGCGACAGGGGTAGGGGAGCAGTACTTC. Encoded protein: CASSLVATGVGEQYF. Filled out from reference TRBV7-2 and TRBJ2-7, the complete variable domain reads GAGVSQSPSNKVTEKGKDVELRCDPISGHTALYWYRQSLGQGLEFLIYFQGNSAPDKSGLPSDRFSAERTGGSVSTLTIQRTQQEDSAVYLCASSLVATGVGEQYFGPGTRLTVT.

The J gene is TRBJ2-1, the V gene TRBV5-1; D call uncertain. The germline V and J ends were trimmed by 0 bases and 8 bases, with 3 bases remaining between them. Germline V gene lookup returns CDR1 SGHRS and CDR2 YFSETQ. CDR3 length equals 11 residues. The CDR3 here is CASSLDYEQFF. The DNA for the CDR3 is TGCGCCAGCAGCTTGGATTATGAGCAGTTCTTC. Using reference TRBV5-1 and TRBJ2-1 for the parts outside the CDR3, the full variable domain is KAGVTQTPRYLIKTRGQQVTLSCSPISGHRSVSWYQQTPGQGLQFLFEYFSETQRNKGNFPGRFSGRQFSNSRSEMNVSTLELGDSALYLCASSLDYEQFFGPGTRLTVL.

This rearrangement joins TRBV6-6 to TRBJ2-7, with TRBD1 as a possible D gene (6 bases). The germline V and J ends were trimmed by 8 bases and 6 bases, with 20 bases remaining between them. Looked up from germline, CDR1 is MNHNY and CDR2 is SVGAGI (reference sequence). This CDR3 has 14 amino acids. CDR3 residues: CASGSPGEIREQYF. As DNA, the CDR3 is TGTGCCAGCGGGTCCCCAGGGGAAATCCGCGAGCAGTACTTC.

The rearrangement uses TRBV2 and TRBJ1-2; D uncertain. Germline V gene lookup returns CDR1 SNHLY and CDR2 FYNNEI. The CDR3 runs 16 residues. With 0 bases removed from V and 0 bases from J, the gap between germline ends came to 11 bases. CDR3 loop: CASSEAPPRANYGYTF. In DNA, the CDR3 is TGTGCCAGCAGTGAAGCGCCCCCGAGAGCTAACTATGGCTACACCTTC.

The chain joins TRBV18 to TRBJ2-4; D is possibly TRBD1 (6 bases). The CDR3 totals 16 residues. V gave up 5 bases and J gave up 0 bases, with 14 bases separating them. Germline assignment: CDR1 KGHSH and CDR2 LQKENI. CDR3 DNA sequence: TGTGCCAGCTCATTGGACAGTAAGGGAGCCAAAAACATTCAGTACTTC. Translating it yields CASSLDSKGAKNIQYF.

V and J are TRBV29-1 and TRBJ1-2, with D hard to call. The V end was cut by 7 bases, the J end by 6 bases, with 18 bases between. This CDR3 comprises 13 residues. Germline CDR1 reads SQVTM; CDR2 reads ANQGSEA. CDR3 bases: TGCAGCGGCCGGATAGGTATTTCGGATGGCTACACCTTC. Its translation: CSGRIGISDGYTF.

This clone is classed as medium-sized. The rearrangement links TRBV13 to TRBJ2-7; 13 bases agree with TRBD2. From germline, CDR1 is PRHDT and CDR2 FYEKMQ (reference sequence). There are 17 residues in the CDR3. After removal of 0 bases from V and 9 bases from J, the junction contained 11 bases not matched to a gene. Written as DNA, the CDR3 is TGTGCCAGCAGCTTAGGGGGGACTAGCGGGGTGATTAAAGGGCAGTACTTC. Its protein product is CASSLGGTSGVIKGQYF.

This clone came up a few times. The rearrangement links TRBV7-9 to TRBJ1-2; D ambiguous. This CDR3 has 13 amino acids. Trimming stripped 4 bases from V and 1 base from J, with 7 bases between. Looked up from germline, CDR1 is SEHNR and CDR2 is FQNEAQ (reference sequence). The CDR3: CASSSPLNYGYTF. Here the CDR3 DNA reads TGTGCCAGCAGCTCGCCTCTTAACTATGGCTACACCTTC.

J is TRBJ2-3 and V is TRBV29-1; no firm D call. The CDR3 totals 14 residues. The V and J ends lost 6 bases and 0 bases respectively, with 13 bases between them. Per the germline V gene, CDR1 is SQVTM and CDR2 is ANQGSEA. The CDR3 reads CSVPTGLSTDTQYF. DNA for the CDR3: TGCAGCGTACCAACGGGCCTTAGCACAGATACGCAGTATTTT.

J is TRBJ1-1 and V is TRBV19; TRBD1 aligns across 11 bases. This CDR3 comprises 15 residues. Unmatched junction bases numbered 7, after V lost 5 bases and J lost 5 bases. CDR1 is LNHDA and CDR2 is SQIVND in the germline V gene (reference sequence). In DNA form, the CDR3 reads TGTGCCAGTAGTTCCTGGGACAGGGGGAGGACTGAAGCTTTCTTT. Its protein product is CASSSWDRGRTEAFF.

This clone was counted between two and nine times. This rearrangement joins TRBV5-6 to TRBJ1-6; D is uncertain. V was pared by 1 base and J by 4 bases, with 12 bases between. Germline V gives CDR1 SGHDT, CDR2 YYEEEE. The CDR3 extends over 16 amino acids. Here the CDR3 reads CASSLRPPDYNSPLHF. For the CDR3, the DNA is TGTGCCAGCAGCTTGCGGCCGCCAGATTATAATTCACCCCTCCACTTT.

This chain joins TRBV5-1 and TRBJ1-1, with D possibly TRBD1 on 6 matching bases. CDR1 is SGHRS and CDR2 is YFSETQ in the germline V gene. Deletions cut 3 bases from V and 0 bases from J, with 12 bases between. The CDR3 covers 15 residues. In DNA form, the CDR3 reads TGCGCCAGCAGCTCCGCAACAGGGCTGAACACTGAAGCTTTCTTT. It codes for CASSSATGLNTEAFF.

A note on this clone: Germline is not matched at one junction end, which may reflect a read error. The chain has TRBV5-1 and TRBJ1-2; 7 bases map to TRBD1. Germline V CDR1 and CDR2: SGHRS, YFSETQ. The CDR3 extends over 14 amino acids. The CDR3 sequence: CASSLDRSNYGYTF. The CDR3 DNA is TGCGCCAGCAGTTTGGACAGGTCTAACTATGGCTACACCTTC.

The chain employs TRBV5-1 and TRBJ2-7, with 15 bases matching TRBD2. V lost 3 bases to trimming and J lost 5 bases; unmatched junction nucleotides: 9. Germline-derived CDR1 and CDR2 are SGHRS and YFSETQ. The CDR3 runs to 17 residues. The chain's CDR3 is CASSSPGTSGGYDEQYF. CDR3 coding DNA: TGCGCCAGCAGCTCACCTGGGACTAGCGGGGGGTATGACGAGCAGTACTTC.

This chain joins TRBV5-6 and TRBJ2-3; 8 nucleotides line up with TRBD2. V trimming: 5 bases; J trimming: 8 bases; junction bases outside the gene matches: 13. Germline CDR1 reads SGHDT; CDR2 reads YYEEEE. The CDR3 covers 15 residues. CDR3 amino acids: CASRPGGLAEPTQYF. Here the CDR3 DNA reads TGTGCCAGCAGACCGGGGGGGCTAGCGGAGCCTACGCAGTATTTT.

The chain is built from TRBV5-4 and TRBJ1-1; unclear D gene. The CDR3 contains 11 residues. V lost 6 bases, J lost 6 bases, and 9 bases lay in between. CDR1 and CDR2 (germline): SGHNT, YYREEE (reference sequence). CDR3 sequence (DNA): TGTGCCAGCACTGACGGGCCTGAAGCTTTCTTT. This codes for CASTDGPEAFF. Supplemented by reference TRBV5-4 and TRBJ1-1, the full variable domain reads ETGVTQSPTHLIKTRGQQVTLRCSSQSGHNTVSWYQQALGQGPQFIFQYYREEENGRGNFPPRFSGLQFPNYSSELNVNALELDDSALYLCASTDGPEAFFGQGTRLTVV.

The chain recombines TRBV5-6 with TRBJ1-6, with unresolved D. CDR3 length: 14 amino acids. Trimming cost V 4 bases and J 16 bases, with 21 bases left between them. The germline V gene encodes CDR1 SGHDT and CDR2 YYEEEE. DNA for the CDR3: TGTGCCAGCAGCCTCTGGATCTCAGCCTTCATACTCCACTTT. Amino acid sequence: CASSLWISAFILHF.

The gene calls are TRBV14 and TRBJ1-1; 10 bases fit TRBD1. Germline trimming cut 4 bases from V and 11 bases from J; bases unmatched to any gene: 10. CDR3 length equals 14 residues. Germline values: CDR1 SGHDN, CDR2 FVKESK. The CDR3 loop is CASSLPPEDRGAFF. The CDR3 coding sequence is TGTGCCAGCAGCCTGCCTCCGGAGGACAGGGGGGCTTTCTTT.

This clone came up a few times. V usage is TRBV19 and J usage is TRBJ2-7; 10 bases are shared with TRBD1. The CDR3 extends over 15 amino acids. V gave up 5 bases and J gave up 1 base; unmatched junction bases: 5. Germline V lookup: CDR1 LNHDA, CDR2 SQIVND (reference sequence). The CDR3 spells CASSSGQGTSYEQYF. Written as DNA, the CDR3 is TGTGCCAGTAGTTCGGGACAGGGGACTTCCTACGAGCAGTACTTC. The full variable domain, rest sourced from reference TRBV19 and TRBJ2-7, is DGGITQSPKYLFRKEGQNVTLSCEQNLNHDAMYWYRQDPGQGLRLIYYSQIVNDFQKGDIAEGYSVSREKKESFPLTVTSAQKNPTAFYLCASSSGQGTSYEQYFGPGTRLTVT.

This clone was detected only once. J is TRBJ1-1 and V is TRBV11-2; D is perhaps TRBD1 (5 bases). Germline-derived CDR1 and CDR2 are SGHAT and FQNNGV. The ends were cut back, 2 bases at V and 4 bases at J, with 11 bases in the middle. This CDR3 is built from 14 residues. The CDR3 is CASSLQGAVTEAFF. In nucleotides, the CDR3 is TGTGCCAGCAGCTTACAGGGTGCGGTCACTGAAGCTTTCTTT.